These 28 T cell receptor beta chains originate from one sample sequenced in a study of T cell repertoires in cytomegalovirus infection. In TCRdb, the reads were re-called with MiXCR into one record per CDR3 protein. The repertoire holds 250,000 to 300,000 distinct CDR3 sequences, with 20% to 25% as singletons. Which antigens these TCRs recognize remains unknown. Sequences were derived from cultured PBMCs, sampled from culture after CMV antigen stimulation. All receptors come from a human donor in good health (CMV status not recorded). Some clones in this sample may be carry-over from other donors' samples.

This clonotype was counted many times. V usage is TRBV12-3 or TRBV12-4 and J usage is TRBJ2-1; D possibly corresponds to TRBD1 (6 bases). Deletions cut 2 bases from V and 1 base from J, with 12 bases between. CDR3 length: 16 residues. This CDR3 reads CASSLLQGSSYNEQFF. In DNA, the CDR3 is TGTGCCAGCAGTTTATTACAGGGTAGTTCCTACAATGAGCAGTTCTTC.

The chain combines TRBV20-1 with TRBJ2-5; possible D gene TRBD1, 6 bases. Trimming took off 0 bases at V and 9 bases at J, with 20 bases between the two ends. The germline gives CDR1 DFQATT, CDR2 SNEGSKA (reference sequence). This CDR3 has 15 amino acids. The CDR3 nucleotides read TGCAGTGCTAGAGAGACAGGCCGGGTCGTAGGGGCCCAGTACTTC. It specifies CSARETGRVVGAQYF.

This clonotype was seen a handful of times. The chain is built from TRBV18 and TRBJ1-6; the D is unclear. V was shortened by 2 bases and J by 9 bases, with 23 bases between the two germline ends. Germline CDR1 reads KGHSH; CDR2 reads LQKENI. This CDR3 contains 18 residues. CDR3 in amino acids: CASSPSGFSPQRRSPLHF. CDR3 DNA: TGTGCCAGCTCACCAAGTGGGTTCAGTCCCCAAAGGCGTTCACCCCTCCACTTT.

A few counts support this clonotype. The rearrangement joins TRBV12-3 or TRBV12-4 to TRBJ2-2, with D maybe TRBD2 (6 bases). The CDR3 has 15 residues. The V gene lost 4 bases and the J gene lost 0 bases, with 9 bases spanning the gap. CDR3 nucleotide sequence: TGTGCCAGCAGTTCGGGAGTCGCGAACACCGGGGAGCTGTTTTTT. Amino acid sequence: CASSSGVANTGELFF.

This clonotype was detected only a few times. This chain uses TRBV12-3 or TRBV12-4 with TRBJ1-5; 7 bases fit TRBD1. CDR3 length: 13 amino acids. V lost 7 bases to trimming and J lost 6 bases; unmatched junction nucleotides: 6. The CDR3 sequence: CASNRGLGQPQHF. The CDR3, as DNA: TGTGCCAGCAACAGGGGTTTGGGTCAGCCCCAGCATTTT.

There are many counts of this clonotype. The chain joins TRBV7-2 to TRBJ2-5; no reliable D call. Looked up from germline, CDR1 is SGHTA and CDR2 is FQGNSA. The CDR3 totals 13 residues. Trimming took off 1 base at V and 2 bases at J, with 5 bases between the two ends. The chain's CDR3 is CASSLVWQETQYF. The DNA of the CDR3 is TGTGCCAGCAGCTTAGTCTGGCAAGAGACCCAGTACTTC.

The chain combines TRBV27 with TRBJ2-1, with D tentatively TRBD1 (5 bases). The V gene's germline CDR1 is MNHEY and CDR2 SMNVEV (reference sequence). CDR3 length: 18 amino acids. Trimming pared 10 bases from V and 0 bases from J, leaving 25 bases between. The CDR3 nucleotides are TGTGCCACCCAAAACGTAGGGGCCAACTTATACTCCTACAATGAGCAGTTCTTC. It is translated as CATQNVGANLYSYNEQFF.

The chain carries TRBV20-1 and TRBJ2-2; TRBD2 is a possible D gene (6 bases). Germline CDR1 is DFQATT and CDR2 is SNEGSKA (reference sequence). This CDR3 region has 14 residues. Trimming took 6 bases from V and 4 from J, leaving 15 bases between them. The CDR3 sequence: CSAIRPEGTGELFF. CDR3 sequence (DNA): TGCAGTGCCATCCGGCCGGAGGGCACCGGGGAGCTGTTTTTT.

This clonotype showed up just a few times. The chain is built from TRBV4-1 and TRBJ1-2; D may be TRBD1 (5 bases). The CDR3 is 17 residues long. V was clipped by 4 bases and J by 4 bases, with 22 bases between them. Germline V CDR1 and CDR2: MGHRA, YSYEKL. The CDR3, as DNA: TGCGCCAGCAGCCCCTGGGACTCGCCAAACCGGGGCTATGGCTACACCTTC. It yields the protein CASSPWDSPNRGYGYTF.

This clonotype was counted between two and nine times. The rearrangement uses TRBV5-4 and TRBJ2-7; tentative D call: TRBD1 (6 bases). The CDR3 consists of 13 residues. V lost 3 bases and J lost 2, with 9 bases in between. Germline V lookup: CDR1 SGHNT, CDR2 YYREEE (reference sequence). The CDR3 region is CASSSGQTYEQYF. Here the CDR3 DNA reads TGTGCCAGCAGCTCCGGACAGACCTACGAGCAGTACTTC.

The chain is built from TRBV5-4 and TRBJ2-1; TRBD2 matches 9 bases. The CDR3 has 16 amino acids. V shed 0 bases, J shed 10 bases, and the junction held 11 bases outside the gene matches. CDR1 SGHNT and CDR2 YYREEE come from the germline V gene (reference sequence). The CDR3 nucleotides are TGTGCCAGCAGCTTGGCTCGGACTAGCGAGTCCCGAGAGCAGTTCTTC. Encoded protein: CASSLARTSESREQFF.

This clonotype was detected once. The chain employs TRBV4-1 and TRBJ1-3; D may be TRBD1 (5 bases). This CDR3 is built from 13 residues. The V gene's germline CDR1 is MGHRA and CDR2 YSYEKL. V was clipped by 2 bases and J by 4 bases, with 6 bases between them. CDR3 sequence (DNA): TGCGCCAGCAGCCAATACAGGGGAAACACCATATATTTT. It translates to CASSQYRGNTIYF.

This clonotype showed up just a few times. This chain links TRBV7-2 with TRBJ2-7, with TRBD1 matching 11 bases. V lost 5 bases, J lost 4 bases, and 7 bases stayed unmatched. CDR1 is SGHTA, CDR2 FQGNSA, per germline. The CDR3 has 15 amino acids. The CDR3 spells CASSAGTGGSYEQYF. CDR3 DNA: TGTGCCAGCAGCGCCGGGACAGGGGGTTCTTACGAGCAGTACTTC.

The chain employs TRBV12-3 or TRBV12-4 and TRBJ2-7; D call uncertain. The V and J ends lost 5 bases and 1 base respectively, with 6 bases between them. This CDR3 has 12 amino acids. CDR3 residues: CASSDGSYEQYF. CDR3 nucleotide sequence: TGTGCCAGCAGTGACGGGTCCTACGAGCAGTACTTC.

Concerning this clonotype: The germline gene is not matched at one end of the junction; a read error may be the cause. As DNA, the CDR3 is TGTGCAAGCAGCGGGTGGGTTTCTGAGACCCAGTACTTC. Protein sequence: CASSGWVSETQYF. The V and J genes are TRBV6-2 or TRBV6-3 and TRBJ2-5; tentative D call: TRBD2 (6 bases). Germline assignment: CDR1 MNHEY and CDR2 SVGEGT. The CDR3 totals 13 residues.

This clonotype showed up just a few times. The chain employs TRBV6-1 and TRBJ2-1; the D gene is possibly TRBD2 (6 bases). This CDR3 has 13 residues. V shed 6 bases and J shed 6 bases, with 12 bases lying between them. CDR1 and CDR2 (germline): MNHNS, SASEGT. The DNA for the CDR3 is TGTGCCAGCAGACCGGACTACGGCAATGAGCAGTTCTTC. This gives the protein CASRPDYGNEQFF.

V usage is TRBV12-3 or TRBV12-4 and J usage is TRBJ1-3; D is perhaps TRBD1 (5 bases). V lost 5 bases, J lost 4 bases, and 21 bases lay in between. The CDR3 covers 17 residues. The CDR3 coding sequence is TGTGCCAGCAGTCCTCCTGGAGTCAGGGCAGCCGGAAACACCATATATTTT. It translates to CASSPPGVRAAGNTIYF.

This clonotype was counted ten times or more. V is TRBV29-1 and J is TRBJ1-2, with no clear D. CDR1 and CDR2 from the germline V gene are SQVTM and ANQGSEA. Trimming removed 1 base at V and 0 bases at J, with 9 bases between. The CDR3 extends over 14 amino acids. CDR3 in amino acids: CSVEGSRANYGYTF. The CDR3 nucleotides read TGCAGCGTTGAAGGGTCACGAGCTAACTATGGCTACACCTTC.

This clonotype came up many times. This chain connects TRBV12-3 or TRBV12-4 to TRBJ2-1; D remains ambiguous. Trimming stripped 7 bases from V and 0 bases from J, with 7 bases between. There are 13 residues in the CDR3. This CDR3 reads CASMFISYNEQFF. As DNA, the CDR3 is TGTGCCAGCATGTTTATCTCCTACAATGAGCAGTTCTTC.

In DNA form, the CDR3 reads TGTGCCAGCAGCCGACAGGGGGCAAACGAGCAGTACGTC. Encoded protein: CASSRQGANEQYV. The chain is built from TRBV3-1 and TRBJ2-7; 10 nucleotides line up with TRBD1. Germline V CDR1 and CDR2: LGHDT, YNNKEL (reference sequence). This CDR3 has 13 amino acids. J lost 5 bases, V lost 4 bases, and 2 bases had no gene match.

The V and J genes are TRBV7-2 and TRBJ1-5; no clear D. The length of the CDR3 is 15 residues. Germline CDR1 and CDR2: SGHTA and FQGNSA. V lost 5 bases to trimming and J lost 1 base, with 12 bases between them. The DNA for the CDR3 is TGTGCCAGCAGCCTTACCTTTCGGAGCAATCAGCCCCAGCATTTT. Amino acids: CASSLTFRSNQPQHF.

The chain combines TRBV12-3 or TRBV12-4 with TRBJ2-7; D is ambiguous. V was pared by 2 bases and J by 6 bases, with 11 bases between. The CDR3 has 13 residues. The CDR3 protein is CASSLSNSAEQYF. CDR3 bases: TGTGCCAGCAGTTTATCTAACAGTGCCGAGCAGTACTTC.

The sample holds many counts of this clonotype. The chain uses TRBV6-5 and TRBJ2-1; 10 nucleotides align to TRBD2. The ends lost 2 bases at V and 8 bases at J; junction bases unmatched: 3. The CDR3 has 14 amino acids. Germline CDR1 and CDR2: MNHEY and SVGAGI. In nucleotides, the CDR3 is TGTGCCAGCAGTTACAGGCTAGCGGGAGATGAGCAGTTCTTC. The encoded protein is CASSYRLAGDEQFF.

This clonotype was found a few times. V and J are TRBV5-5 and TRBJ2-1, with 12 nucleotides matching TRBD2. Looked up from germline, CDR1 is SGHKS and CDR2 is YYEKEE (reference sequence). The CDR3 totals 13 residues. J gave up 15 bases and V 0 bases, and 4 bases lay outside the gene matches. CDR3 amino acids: CASSLVELAGGFF. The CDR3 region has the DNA TGTGCCAGCAGCTTGGTCGAACTAGCGGGAGGGTTCTTC.

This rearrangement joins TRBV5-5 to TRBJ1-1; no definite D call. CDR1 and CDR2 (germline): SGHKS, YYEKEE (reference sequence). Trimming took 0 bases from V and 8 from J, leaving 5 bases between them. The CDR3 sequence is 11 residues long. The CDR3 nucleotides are TGTGCCAGCAGCTTGGTTCAGGAAGCTTTCTTT. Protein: CASSLVQEAFF.

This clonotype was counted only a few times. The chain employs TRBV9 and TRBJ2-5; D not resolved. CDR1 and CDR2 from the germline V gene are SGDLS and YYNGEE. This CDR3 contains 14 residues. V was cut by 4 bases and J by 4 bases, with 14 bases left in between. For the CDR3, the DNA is TGTGCCAGCAGCACCTCCCCGAGAGGAGAGACCCAGTACTTC. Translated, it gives CASSTSPRGETQYF.

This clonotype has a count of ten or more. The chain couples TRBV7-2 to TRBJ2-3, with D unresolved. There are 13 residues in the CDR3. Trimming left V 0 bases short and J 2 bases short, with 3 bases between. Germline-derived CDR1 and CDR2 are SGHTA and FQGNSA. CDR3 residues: CASSLAITDTQYF. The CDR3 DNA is TGTGCCAGCAGCTTAGCGATCACAGATACGCAGTATTTT.

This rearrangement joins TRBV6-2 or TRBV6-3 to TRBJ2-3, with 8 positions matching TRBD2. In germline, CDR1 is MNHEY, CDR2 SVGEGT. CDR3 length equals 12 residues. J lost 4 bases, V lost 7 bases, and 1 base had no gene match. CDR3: CASTGGADTQYF. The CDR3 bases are TGTGCCAGCACGGGGGGGGCAGATACGCAGTATTTT.